This T cell receptor (beta chain) originates from a study of shared clonotypes between healthy human individuals. Overall study results and limits: A reduction in generation probabilities was seen for non-shared clonotypes relative to those shared by all four donors.

Germline CDR1 and CDR2: SNHLY and FYNNEI. CDR3 length: 12 amino acids. V lost 7 bases to trimming and J lost 6 bases, with 9 bases between them. Some clones are missing from TCRdb's copy, which holds only in-frame ones; the method was immunoSEQ multiplex PCR. The sample lists over a million clones, roughly 95% occurring once. In this sample, this clone turned up once. Its antigen is as yet unknown. The specimen sequenced was naive CD4+ T cells sorted from blood. The subset: CD45RA+ positively selected. V is TRBV2 and J is TRBJ2-2; perhaps TRBD1 as D (5 bases). The receptor was isolated from a man younger than 45 in good health. CDR3 nucleotide sequence: TGTGCCAGCAAAATAGGGGCCGGGGAGCTGTTTTTT. This sequence encodes CASKIGAGELFF. Variable domain in full (rest from reference TRBV2 and TRBJ2-2): EPEVTQTPSHQVTQMGQEVILRCVPISNHLYFYWYRQILGQKVEFLVSFYNNEISEKSEIFDDQFSVERPDGSNFTLKIRSTKLEDSAMYFCASKIGAGELFFGEGSRLTVL.